This TCR beta chain was documented in a study of human thymus T cells (dated by TCRdb to about 2020). With regard to the full study: TCR alpha and beta repertoires from roughly eight infant thymus samples and four related peripheral blood samples were characterized in the study. Donor ages ranged from about 7 to 244 days, and the cohort comprised about six male and a couple of female infants. What the study reported, not specific to this receptor: Usage of V and J gene segments appeared to be biased in both the thymic and the peripheral blood repertoires. Thymus samples yielded on average about 810,000 unique TCRB clonotypes, compared with some 89,000 from blood samples.

V and J are truncated by 7 bases and 0 bases respectively, leaving an intervening sequence of 11 bases. Counted from cysteine to phenylalanine, this CDR3 has 14 amino acids. Only the CDR3 portion is preserved as DNA: 42 bases, with reading frame beginning at the first base. CDR1 and CDR2, per the germline V gene, are SGHRS and YFSETQ. The donors were immunologically healthy infants in Finland who had open corrective cardiac surgery for congenital heart defects. During surgery, a small roughly 0.45-1 mL aliquot of peripheral blood was collected from four of the eight donors. Instead of starting from a fixed cell number, genomic DNA extraction from blood samples used all available leukocytes. Erythrocytes were removed from blood with ACK lysis buffer, and the leukocytes were stored as pellets at -70 °C. Genomic DNA was extracted from frozen cell pellets with a QIAsymphony instrument. The immunoSEQ multiplex PCR assay was used to amplify the TCRB and TCRAD loci from a standardized amount of quality-controlled genomic DNA. The amplicons covered the V(D)J region and were long enough to include the CDR3 and to identify the V and J genes. Through the commercial immunoSEQ service, the amplicons were sequenced on an Illumina platform. The study's processing was this. Primer bias and sequencing errors were corrected as previously described, and TCRAD and TCRB were defined on the basis of the IMGT database. immunoSEQ Analyzer 3.0 and VDJTools were used for repertoire analysis, which covered basic statistics, V/J segment usage, diversity estimates, rarefaction and pairwise overlap. Diversity was estimated using the Chao1, ChaoE, Efron-Thisted, Shannon and inverse Simpson indices, and was also estimated on datasets down-sampled to the size of the smallest sample. Repertoire overlap was assessed by strict matching of CDR3 nucleotide sequence, V gene and J gene, and clustering was done by Jaccard-based multidimensional scaling. Sourced from immuneACCESS, this table was stored by TCRdb with only in-frame sequences that have V and J called. A share of the clones is absent; for the studies checked, an unresolved V gene accounts for under half, and the remainder has no known explanation. The V and J calls and clone size were taken over from that table, and D and trimming were inferred from the DNA. This sample comprises tens of thousands of clones, about 93% of them detected only once. In total, the top ten clones hold over 5% of the sample.

About this clone: Its antigen is not yet known. Qualities for individual bases were not recorded, and no much larger clone is one base off.

The chain was built from TRBV5-1 and TRBJ2-1; no confident D gene assignment can be made. This TCR came from a boy in the first two years of life with a congenital heart defect but otherwise immunologically healthy. Sequencing input: blood. The CDR3 has the sequence CASSLSSSYNEQFF. The nucleotide sequence reads as follows: TGCGCCAGCTCCCTGAGCAGCTCCTACAATGAGCAGTTCTTC.